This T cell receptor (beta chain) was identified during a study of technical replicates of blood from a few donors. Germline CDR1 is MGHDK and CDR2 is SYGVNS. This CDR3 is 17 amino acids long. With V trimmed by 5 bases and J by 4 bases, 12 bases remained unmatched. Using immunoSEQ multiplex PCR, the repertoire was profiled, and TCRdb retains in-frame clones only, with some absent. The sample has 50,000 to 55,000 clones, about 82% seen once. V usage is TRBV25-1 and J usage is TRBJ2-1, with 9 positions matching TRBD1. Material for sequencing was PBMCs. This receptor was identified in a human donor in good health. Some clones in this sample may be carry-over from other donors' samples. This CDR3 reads CASSTQLSGTGYNEQFF. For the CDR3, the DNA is TGTGCCAGCAGTACCCAGCTATCCGGGACAGGGTACAATGAGCAGTTCTTC.